The 26 T cell receptor beta chains given below trace back to one sample, sequenced in a study of shared clonotypes between healthy human individuals. Here immunoSEQ multiplex PCR was the method, and the copy in TCRdb shows in-frame clones only, minus some. Among 2 million to 2.5 million clones listed, nearly 97% were seen once. Sequenced material: naive CD4+ T cells sorted from blood. As to subset: CD45RA+ positively selected. The receptors here all came from a man between 18 and 29 years old in good health.

The gene calls are TRBV5-8 and TRBJ2-7; D perhaps matches TRBD2 (5 bases). The CDR3 covers 15 residues. The V gene lost 0 bases and the J gene lost 4 bases, with 14 bases spanning the gap. Germline V gives CDR1 SGHTS, CDR2 YDEGEE. The CDR3 loop reads CASSLGRVVPYEQYF. The CDR3 DNA is TGTGCCAGCAGCTTGGGGCGGGTTGTGCCATACGAGCAGTACTTC.

V usage is TRBV18 and J usage is TRBJ2-5; no clear D gene. Germline values: CDR1 KGHSH, CDR2 LQKENI. The germline V and J ends were trimmed by 6 bases and 5 bases, with 16 bases remaining between them. CDR3 length: 14 amino acids. In DNA form, the CDR3 reads TGTGCCAGCTCGCCGGAAATAGGTGGGGAGACCCAGTACTTC. Amino acid sequence: CASSPEIGGETQYF.

The V call is TRBV7-8, the J call TRBJ2-1, with D possibly matching TRBD2 (6 bases). Germline CDR1 reads SGHVS; CDR2 reads FQNEAQ. CDR3 length: 14 amino acids. The V end lost 5 bases, the J end lost 10 bases, and 18 bases lay between the germline ends. CDR3 DNA: TGTGCCAGCAGCCCGCGGGACCCTTTAGGGGAGCAGTTCTTC. Residues: CASSPRDPLGEQFF.

The chain joins TRBV10-2 to TRBJ1-6; D remains ambiguous. The CDR3 totals 15 residues. The germline CDR1 and CDR2 sequences are WSHSY and SAAADI. The V end lost 6 bases, the J end lost 11 bases, and 20 bases lay between the germline ends. The CDR3 reads CASRDFYGEGAPLHF. The CDR3 nucleotides read TGCGCCAGCAGGGATTTCTATGGAGAGGGTGCACCCCTCCACTTT.

The rearrangement uses TRBV18 and TRBJ1-4, with 8 bases matching TRBD1. The V segment lost 3 bases and the J segment 5 bases; nucleotides outside the gene matches: 14. The germline V gene encodes CDR1 KGHSH and CDR2 LQKENI. This CDR3 has 18 residues. CDR3 coding DNA: TGTGCCAGCTCACCGATTCGGACAGGGAATTGGGAAAATGAAAAACTGTTTTTT. As protein: CASSPIRTGNWENEKLFF. Full variable domain (missing parts from reference TRBV18 and TRBJ1-4): NAGVMQNPRHLVRRRGQEARLRCSPMKGHSHVYWYRQLPEEGLKFMVYLQKENIIDESGMPKERFSAEFPKEGPSILRIQQVVRGDSAAYFCASSPIRTGNWENEKLFFGSGTQLSVL.

The table lists this clone with a count of one. The chain recombines TRBV7-8 with TRBJ2-1; possibly TRBD2 for D (6 bases). V lost 1 base and J 4 bases, leaving 14 bases between the germline ends. The V gene's germline CDR1 is SGHVS and CDR2 FQNEAQ. The CDR3 totals 16 residues. In DNA form, the CDR3 reads TGTGCCAGCAGCTTAGTCGGGGGTACCCTATACAATGAGCAGTTCTTC. Its translation: CASSLVGGTLYNEQFF. Combining the CDR3 with reference TRBV7-8 and TRBJ2-1 gives the whole variable domain GAGVSQSPRYKVAKRGQDVALRCDPISGHVSLFWYQQALGQGPEFLTYFQNEAQLDKSGLPSDRFFAERPEGSVSTLKIQRTQQEDSAVYLCASSLVGGTLYNEQFFGPGTRLTVL.

The chain couples TRBV6-5 to TRBJ1-3; D is perhaps TRBD1 (6 bases). CDR1 and CDR2 (germline): MNHEY, SVGAGI. The CDR3 contains 14 residues. V gave up 4 bases and J gave up 6 bases, with 13 bases separating them. DNA for the CDR3: TGTGCCAGCAGTTCCGGGACAAGACAAAACACCATATATTTT. It is translated as CASSSGTRQNTIYF.

This rearrangement joins TRBV30 to TRBJ2-7; maybe TRBD2 (5 bases). Germline V CDR1 and CDR2: GTSNPN, SVGIG (reference sequence). The ends were cut back, 5 bases at V and 1 base at J, with 15 bases in the middle. CDR3 size: 14 residues. The CDR3 bases are TGTGCCTGGGGTGGGGTAGCGAGATCCTACGAGCAGTACTTC. Amino acid sequence: CAWGGVARSYEQYF.

The V call is TRBV2, the J call TRBJ2-1; the D call may be TRBD1 or TRBD2 (6 bases each). V gave up 9 bases and J gave up 6 bases, with 21 bases separating them. The CDR3 is made up of 15 amino acids. Germline V gives CDR1 SNHLY, CDR2 FYNNEI. The CDR3 loop is CARGMGGLGSNEQFF. Written as DNA, the CDR3 is TGTGCCAGGGGGATGGGGGGCTTAGGGAGCAATGAGCAGTTCTTC.

J is TRBJ2-5 and V is TRBV4-1; TRBD2 is a possible D gene (6 bases). V lost 2 bases and J 9 bases, leaving 22 bases between the germline ends. Germline-derived CDR1 and CDR2 are MGHRA and YSYEKL. The CDR3 spans 16 residues. CDR3 loop: CASSQRGGNFPEAQYF. As DNA, the CDR3 is TGCGCCAGCAGCCAAAGAGGAGGGAACTTTCCTGAGGCCCAGTACTTC.

This clone was detected only once. The chain combines TRBV5-4 with TRBJ1-3, with 7 bases lining up with TRBD1. V lost 3 bases to trimming and J lost 4 bases; unmatched junction nucleotides: 10. Per the germline V gene, CDR1 is SGHNT and CDR2 is YYREEE (reference sequence). The CDR3 is 16 amino acids. The CDR3 here is CASSSGGTAVGNTIYF. As DNA, the CDR3 is TGTGCCAGCAGCTCGGGAGGGACAGCGGTAGGAAACACCATATATTTT.

About this clone: Other DNA sequences in this sample translate to the same CDR3. This sequence joins TRBV18 and TRBJ1-5, with no clear D. V was shortened by 3 bases and J by 6 bases, with 9 bases between the two germline ends. The CDR3 length is 13 residues. Germline CDR1 and CDR2: KGHSH and LQKENI. The CDR3: CASSPGDGQPQHF. For the CDR3, the DNA is TGTGCCAGCTCACCGGGAGACGGTCAGCCCCAGCATTTT.

This chain connects TRBV28 to TRBJ2-5; TRBD2 matches at 8 bases. Germline V lookup: CDR1 MDHEN, CDR2 SYDVKM. The CDR3 contains 15 residues. Losses at the gene ends were 8 bases for V and 5 bases for J; bases not matched to a gene: 13. The CDR3 DNA sequence: TGTGCCAGCTTAACCAACTTTGGCGGGGGGGAGACCCAGTACTTC. The encoded protein is CASLTNFGGGETQYF.

CDR3 sequence (DNA): TGTGCCAGCAGCCATTTTAGCGCCGGGGAGCTGTTTTTT. Its protein is CASSHFSAGELFF. The V and J genes are TRBV5-6 and TRBJ2-2; D might be TRBD2 (5 bases). Trimming removed 4 bases from V and 6 bases from J, with 10 bases in between. Per germline, CDR1 SGHDT and CDR2 YYEEEE. CDR3 size: 13 residues.

In DNA form, the CDR3 reads TGTGCCAGCTCACAGGTCCACGAGCAGTACTTC. It is translated as CASSQVHEQYF. The gene calls are TRBV28 and TRBJ2-7; D might be TRBD1 (5 bases). Trimming took 8 bases from V and 5 from J, leaving 10 bases between them. CDR1 is MDHEN and CDR2 is SYDVKM in the germline V gene. This CDR3 is 11 amino acids long.

The J gene is TRBJ2-7, the V gene TRBV7-2; TRBD1 aligns across 7 bases. The germline gives CDR1 SGHTA, CDR2 FQGNSA. This CDR3 has 14 amino acids. Trimming cost V 1 base and J 7 bases; bases outside gene matches: 7. The CDR3 reads CASSLGHRGKEQYF. The CDR3, as DNA: TGTGCCAGCAGCTTAGGCCACAGGGGAAAAGAGCAGTACTTC.

The gene calls are TRBV27 and TRBJ1-1, with D possibly matching TRBD1 (5 bases). The CDR3 is made up of 13 amino acids. V was pared by 2 bases and J by 8 bases, with 12 bases between. Germline V gene data show CDR1 as MNHEY and CDR2 as SMNVEV (reference sequence). The CDR3 sequence is CASSLGGAYEAFF. CDR3 bases: TGTGCCAGCAGTTTAGGGGGAGCATACGAAGCTTTCTTT.

This chain uses TRBV10-3 with TRBJ2-7; D is tentatively TRBD1 or TRBD2 (5 bases each). The germline V gene encodes CDR1 ENHRY and CDR2 SYGVKD. V lost 10 bases and J lost 6, with 22 bases in between. There are 14 residues in the CDR3. This chain's CDR3 is CATISWGWTREQYF. Here the CDR3 DNA reads TGTGCCACGATATCTTGGGGGTGGACTCGCGAGCAGTACTTC.

This clone was seen a single time. The chain employs TRBV5-1 and TRBJ2-5; 9 positions agree with TRBD1. The CDR3 totals 17 residues. V gave up 4 bases and J gave up 4 bases; unmatched junction bases: 14. CDR1 is SGHRS and CDR2 is YFSETQ in the germline V gene. This CDR3 is CASSPETGGAFGETQYF. CDR3 in DNA: TGCGCCAGCAGCCCGGAAACAGGGGGCGCTTTCGGAGAGACCCAGTACTTC.

The gene calls are TRBV6-1 and TRBJ1-3, with D unresolved. Germline CDR1 and CDR2: MNHNS and SASEGT. The V gene lost 4 bases and the J gene lost 6 bases, with 7 bases spanning the gap. The length of the CDR3 is 12 residues. CDR3 residues: CASSASENTIYF. The CDR3 coding sequence is TGTGCCAGCAGTGCATCGGAAAACACCATATATTTT.

A note on this clone: Other DNA sequences within the sample encode an identical CDR3. This rearrangement joins TRBV6-1 to TRBJ1-2; 12 nucleotides line up with TRBD1. With V trimmed by 6 bases and J by 4 bases, 3 bases remained unmatched. The CDR3 contains 14 residues. CDR1 MNHNS and CDR2 SASEGT come from the germline V gene. The CDR3 sequence: CASRGTGGVYGYTF. CDR3 DNA sequence: TGTGCCAGCAGGGGGACAGGGGGCGTCTATGGCTACACCTTC.

This chain connects TRBV29-1 to TRBJ1-2; no reliable D call. The CDR3 covers 12 residues. Per the germline V gene, CDR1 is SQVTM and CDR2 is ANQGSEA. V lost 4 bases to trimming and J lost 2 bases, with 8 bases between them. CDR3 nucleotide sequence: TGCAGCGTTGGGCCGGGAAACTATGGCTACACCTTC. It specifies CSVGPGNYGYTF.

The chain uses TRBV4-3 and TRBJ2-1; D is unresolved. This CDR3 region has 16 residues. V lost 0 bases and J lost 0, with 9 bases in between. The germline gives CDR1 LGHNA, CDR2 YSLEER. The CDR3 sequence is CASSQEGWSSYNEQFF. The CDR3 nucleotides are TGCGCCAGCAGCCAAGAGGGATGGAGCTCCTACAATGAGCAGTTCTTC.

Here the CDR3 reads CASRDNSPLHF. The CDR3 DNA reads as TGTGCCAGCAGGGATAATTCACCCCTCCACTTT. The genes are TRBV6-4 and TRBJ1-6; D is ambiguous. Germline loops: CDR1 MRHNA, CDR2 SNTAGT. Trimming took off 6 bases at V and 5 bases at J, with 2 bases between the two ends. The CDR3 totals 11 residues.

The chain links TRBV5-6 to TRBJ2-3; TRBD2 matches at 9 bases. The CDR3 has 15 residues. Per germline, CDR1 SGHDT and CDR2 YYEEEE. Trimming took 2 bases from V and 6 from J; bases not matched to a gene: 7. The CDR3, as DNA: TGTGCCAGCAGCTTTCTAGCGGGGTCCAGGGATACGCAGTATTTT. Translated: CASSFLAGSRDTQYF. The full variable domain, in which reference TRBV5-6 and TRBJ2-3 provide the parts outside the CDR3, is DAGVTQSPTHLIKTRGQQVTLRCSPKSGHDTVSWYQQALGQGPQFIFQYYEEEERQRGNFPDRFSGHQFPNYSSELNVNALLLGDSALYLCASSFLAGSRDTQYFGPGTRLTVL.

This rearrangement joins TRBV6-5 to TRBJ2-3, with 7 nucleotides matching TRBD2. Germline V CDR1 and CDR2: MNHEY, SVGAGI. The CDR3 sequence is 15 residues long. V lost 4 bases to trimming and J lost 4 bases; unmatched junction nucleotides: 8. The CDR3 sequence: CASSLTSIRPDTQYF. The DNA of the CDR3 is TGTGCCAGCAGTTTGACTAGCATTCGGCCAGATACGCAGTATTTT.